A single sample gave rise to the 13 T cell receptor beta chains below, sequenced in a study of T cell repertoires in aging, cancer and after chemotherapy. A mixed TRB-A/B primer pool amplified rearranged TRB by multiplex touch-down PCR. TCRdb reprocessed the multiplex PCR reads with MiXCR, giving one entry per CDR3 protein. The data hold approximately 9,700 distinct CDR3 sequences, with 25% to 40% observed a single time. The template was genomic DNA from peripheral blood, not RNA. The sequenced material came from blood. The receptors were gathered from a human donor in good health.

On this clonotype: A much larger clone sits a single nucleotide away, making a read error possible. V usage is TRBV29-1 and J usage is TRBJ1-2, with 9 bases that match TRBD1. Germline CDR1 SQVTM, CDR2 ANQGSEA. The CDR3 runs 12 residues. J gave up 6 bases and V 6 bases, and 5 bases lay outside the gene matches. CDR3 nucleotide sequence: TGCAGCGTCCGGACAGGGGAGCATGGCTACACCTTC. This codes for CSVRTGEHGYTF. Using reference TRBV29-1 and TRBJ1-2 for the parts outside the CDR3, the full variable domain is SAVISQKPSRDICQRGTSLTIQCQVDSQVTMMFWYRQQPGQSLTLIATANQGSEATYESGFVIDKFPISRPNLTFSTLTVSNMSPEDSSIYLCSVRTGEHGYTFGSGTRLTVV.

The V and J genes are TRBV7-2 and TRBJ2-5, with TRBD2 identical over 7 bases. With 5 bases clipped from V and 2 bases from J, the junction kept 5 bases outside the gene matches. This CDR3 comprises 14 residues. Germline V gene sequence: CDR1 SGHTA, CDR2 FQGNSA. The CDR3 region has the DNA TGTGCCAGCAGCCCGAACGGGGGGCAAGAGACCCAGTACTTC. Its protein is CASSPNGGQETQYF.

The V gene is TRBV12-3 or TRBV12-4, the J gene TRBJ2-5; TRBD2 agrees at 12 bases. CDR3 length equals 14 residues. V dropped 6 bases and J dropped 5; count of bases not matched to a gene: 4. This CDR3 is CASSLAGGYETQYF. CDR3 nucleotides: TGTGCCAGCAGCCTAGCGGGAGGGTATGAGACCCAGTACTTC.

As regards this clonotype: This could be a read error, since a much larger clone is one nucleotide away. The chain is built from TRBV15 and TRBJ2-2; weak D call: TRBD1 (5 bases). Germline V gives CDR1 LNHNV, CDR2 YYDKDF (reference sequence). Trimming took 3 bases from V and 4 from J, leaving 12 bases between them. The CDR3 loop spans 15 amino acids. In nucleotides, the CDR3 is TGTGCCACCAGCAGGGGGAAAGGGGTCACCGGGGAGCTGTTTTTT. This encodes CATSRGKGVTGELFF.

Concerning this clonotype itself: A much larger clonotype is one base distant, so this may be a read error. V and J are TRBV19 and TRBJ2-3, with 14 positions matching TRBD2. The CDR3 contains 16 residues. CDR1 and CDR2 from the germline V gene are LNHDA and SQIVND (reference sequence). CDR3 in DNA: TGTACCACCGGGACTAGCGGGAGTTCGGGCACAGATACGCAGTATTTT. This encodes CTTGTSGSSGTDTQYF.

This clonotype showed up just a few times. J is TRBJ2-5 and V is TRBV5-4; D ambiguous. V lost 0 bases to trimming and J lost 5 bases, with 8 bases between them. CDR3 length: 13 residues. CDR1 SGHNT and CDR2 YYREEE come from the germline V gene (reference sequence). For the CDR3, the DNA is TGTGCCAGCAGCTTGGTGCCGCGGGAGACCCAGTACTTC. Translating it yields CASSLVPRETQYF.

V usage is TRBV18 and J usage is TRBJ1-2, with TRBD1 identical over 8 bases. Germline CDR1 is KGHSH and CDR2 is LQKENI. The trim removed 3 bases at V and 3 bases at J, leaving 6 bases unmatched. The CDR3 sequence is 15 residues long. The CDR3 loop is CASSPTGTGYYGYTF. In nucleotides, the CDR3 is TGTGCCAGCTCACCTACCGGGACAGGCTACTATGGCTACACCTTC.

The V call is TRBV7-6, the J call TRBJ1-5, with D hard to call. The CDR3 extends over 12 amino acids. Germline CDR1 SGHVS, CDR2 FNYEAQ. V dropped 5 bases and J dropped 4 bases, with 6 bases sitting between them. CDR3 amino acids: CASSPGNQPQHF. In DNA, the CDR3 is TGTGCCAGCAGCCCAGGAAATCAGCCCCAGCATTTT.

This clonotype counts as medium-sized. The rearrangement uses TRBV11-3 and TRBJ2-3, with TRBD1 as a possible D gene (6 bases). CDR1 is SGHNT, CDR2 YENEEA, per germline. CDR3 length: 15 residues. The V gene lost 5 bases and the J gene lost 1 base, with 13 bases spanning the gap. The CDR3 sequence is CASSPTGQRTDTQYF. CDR3 sequence (DNA): TGTGCCAGCAGCCCCACTGGACAGCGCACAGATACGCAGTATTTT.

The rearrangement uses TRBV30 and TRBJ1-5; D perhaps matches TRBD1 (5 bases). The CDR3 runs 14 residues. V lost 2 bases, J lost 7 bases, and 15 bases lay in between. Per germline, CDR1 GTSNPN and CDR2 SVGIG (reference sequence). CDR3 protein: CAWSWTGKGQPQHF. The CDR3 nucleotides read TGTGCCTGGAGTTGGACCGGGAAGGGGCAGCCCCAGCATTTT.

The chain joins TRBV20-1 to TRBJ2-6; TRBD2 is a possible D gene (6 bases). CDR3 length: 15 amino acids. Trimming took off 0 bases at V and 2 bases at J, with 8 bases between the two ends. The germline V gene encodes CDR1 DFQATT and CDR2 SNEGSKA (reference sequence). The CDR3 nucleotides are TGCAGTGCTAGAGATTGGGGGGCTGGGGCCAACGTCCTGACTTTC. This codes for CSARDWGAGANVLTF.

This clonotype showed up just a few times. The chain's CDR3 is CASRQGQTPQHF. DNA of the CDR3: TGTGCCAGCAGACAGGGACAAACGCCCCAGCATTTT. The rearrangement joins TRBV6-1 to TRBJ1-5; tentative D call: TRBD1 (6 bases). This CDR3 has 12 amino acids. Germline values: CDR1 MNHNS, CDR2 SASEGT. The germline V and J ends were trimmed by 6 bases and 9 bases, with 12 bases remaining between them.

A remark on this clonotype: This sequence may be a read error, since a much larger clone differs from it by one base. The chain carries TRBV12-3 or TRBV12-4 and TRBJ2-5; D is possibly TRBD1 or TRBD2 (5 bases each). The CDR3 totals 13 residues. The CDR3 protein is CASSVRGRENQYF. DNA of the CDR3: TGTGCCAGCAGTGTCCGGGGCCGAGAGAACCAGTACTTC.